These 27 T cell receptor delta chains share one sample of origin, sequenced in a study of gamma-delta T cells after stem cell transplantation (dated by TCRdb to 2016 to 2017). The library was made by RT-PCR. Data came from an Illumina MiSeq. Clonotypes were called again by TCRdb from the public reads via CATT, and duplicate nucleotide sequences were then merged into one entry. The sample data list 2,500 to 3,500 delta-chain clones, and around 1.9% of these were observed just once. In total, the top ten clones hold roughly two fifths of the sample. Material for sequencing was gamma-delta T cells. The receptors come from a human donor. It is not recorded whose cells these are; they may come from a transplant donor.

In regard to this clone: For this DNA, TCRdb reports the protein of a much larger clone, which diverges at residue 15, most likely from a read error; the protein presented here is translated directly from the DNA. CDR3 protein: CACDGLGDLLNTDKPIF. The CDR3 DNA reads TGTGCCTGTGACGGACTGGGGGACCTTCTTAACACCGATAAACCCATCTTT. This chain joins TRDV2 and TRDJ1; TRDD3 matches 9 bases. CDR1 GEAIGNYY and CDR2 EKD come from the germline V gene. This CDR3 spans 17 amino acids.

To note about this clone: A far larger clone is just one base off, so this is likely a read error. Other nucleotide sequences in the sample specify the same CDR3. The chain uses TRDV2 and TRDJ1; D remains ambiguous. Trimming took 3 bases from V and 2 from J, leaving 9 bases between them. The CDR3 totals 13 residues. Per germline, CDR1 GEAIGNYY and CDR2 EKD. CDR3 DNA sequence: TGTGCCTGTGACCCTCTGTTGACCGATAAACTCATCTTT. This translates into CACDPLLTDKLIF.

On this clone: For this DNA, TCRdb reports the protein of a much larger clone, which diverges at residue 6, most likely from a read error; the protein presented here is translated directly from the DNA. This rearrangement joins TRDV2 to TRDJ1, with D uncertain. Trimming removed 1 base at V and 0 bases at J, with 11 bases between. The CDR3 consists of 15 residues. Looked up from germline, CDR1 is GEAIGNYY and CDR2 is EKD. The CDR3, as DNA: TGTGCCTGTGACACGGTATCCGGTTACACCGATAAACTCATCTTT. Encoded protein: CACDTVSGYTDKLIF.

This clone was observed a handful of times. TCRdb's protein for this DNA is that of a much larger clone and differs from the translation at residue 3, likely a read error; the protein shown is the DNA translation. The chain recombines TRDV2 with TRDJ1; TRDD3 might be the D (6 bases). This CDR3 comprises 15 residues. Per germline, CDR1 GEAIGNYY and CDR2 EKD. The CDR3 here is CARDTLGSSTDKLIF. Here the CDR3 DNA reads TGTGCCCGTGACACCCTGGGGTCATCCACCGATAAACTCATCTTT.

This clone was seen many times. A read error likely explains this, since a far larger clone differs by one base. Other nucleotide sequences in the sample specify the same CDR3. The V and J genes are TRDV2 and TRDJ1; possible D gene TRDD3, 5 bases. This CDR3 comprises 18 residues. The V and J ends lost 0 bases and 0 bases respectively, with 19 bases between them. Per germline, CDR1 GEAIGNYY and CDR2 EKD. This CDR3 is CACDTAGWGPTYTDKLIF. The CDR3 nucleotides read TGTGCCTGTGACACCGCCGGGTGGGGACCAACTTACACCGATAAACTCATCTTT.

Only a few counts were recorded for this clone. The chain is built from TRDV2 and TRDJ1; 10 nucleotides line up with TRDD3. The V gene's germline CDR1 is GEAIGNYY and CDR2 EKD. The CDR3 is 16 amino acids. The ends lost 4 bases at V and 1 base at J; junction bases unmatched: 8. This CDR3 reads CACESLLGDSTDKLIF. For the CDR3, the DNA is TGTGCCTGTGAATCACTACTGGGGGATTCCACCGATAAACTCATCTTT.

V is TRDV2 and J is TRDJ1, with 13 bases identical to TRDD3. Trimming took 2 bases from V and 2 from J; bases not matched to a gene: 7. Germline CDR1 is GEAIGNYY and CDR2 is EKD. The CDR3 sequence is 17 residues long. The CDR3 protein is CACDSVLGDTQTDKLIF. CDR3 sequence (DNA): TGTGCCTGTGACAGTGTACTGGGGGATACGCAAACCGATAAACTCATCTTT.

This clone was observed a few times. The TCRdb protein, from a much larger clone, departs from this DNA's translation at residue 11, likely by read error; the protein shown derives from the DNA. The chain employs TRDV2 and TRDJ1; D uncertain. The CDR3 length is 16 residues. Trimming took off 3 bases at V and 7 bases at J, with 23 bases between the two ends. Germline-derived CDR1 and CDR2 are GEAIGNYY and EKD. The CDR3 bases are TGTGCCTGTGACCCCGTAGGGGTCCCTGGAACATCTAAACTCATCTTT. It codes for CACDPVGVPGTSKLIF.

This clone showed up just a few times. TCRdb lists the protein of a much larger clone for this DNA, which differs at residue 6, so this is likely a read error; the protein given here is translated from the DNA itself. V is TRDV1 and J is TRDJ1, with 7 positions matching TRDD3. This CDR3 contains 15 residues. Losses at the gene ends were 3 bases for V and 1 base for J; bases not matched to a gene: 5. Germline V gene sequence: CDR1 TSWWSYY, CDR2 QGS. The CDR3 here is CALGDSGGATDKLIF. The CDR3 DNA reads TGTGCTCTTGGGGATTCTGGGGGTGCCACCGATAAACTCATCTTT.

Regarding this clone: Translating this DNA gives a protein that differs at residue 12 from the TCRdb one, which belongs to a much larger clone; a read error is likely, and the protein shown is this translation. The chain couples TRDV2 to TRDJ1, with 8 bases identical to TRDD3. After removal of 0 bases from V and 10 bases from J, the junction contained 12 bases not matched to a gene. The CDR3 consists of 15 residues. The germline V gene encodes CDR1 GEAIGNYY and CDR2 EKD. CDR3 protein: CACDTVGRDTGTLIF. For the CDR3, the DNA is TGTGCCTGTGACACCGTCGGGCGGGATACGGGTACACTCATCTTT.

Note on this clone: TCRdb pairs this DNA with a much larger clone's protein that differs at residue 17, likely a read error; the protein shown was translated from the DNA. The chain recombines TRDV2 with TRDJ3; tentative D call: TRDD3 (6 bases). Germline CDR1 is GEAIGNYY and CDR2 is EKD. The CDR3 loop spans 19 amino acids. In nucleotides, the CDR3 is TGTGCCTGTGACCCCCCTGGGGATTTAAGCTCCTGGGACACCCGACAGGTGTTTTTC. Protein sequence: CACDPPGDLSSWDTRQVFF.

The chain uses TRDV2 and TRDJ1; TRDD3 matches at 9 bases. The V segment lost 3 bases and the J segment 0 bases; nucleotides outside the gene matches: 16. Germline lookup yields CDR1 GEAIGNYY and CDR2 EKD. CDR3 length: 19 residues. CDR3: CACDAVLGDPRPYTDKLIF. The CDR3 region has the DNA TGTGCCTGTGACGCCGTACTGGGGGACCCTCGACCCTACACCGATAAACTCATCTTT.

Note on this clone: An end of the junction does not agree with germline; a read error may underlie this. The V call is TRDV2, the J call TRDJ1, with 11 bases identical to TRDD3. This CDR3 has 25 amino acids. Per the germline V gene, CDR1 is GEAIGNYY and CDR2 is EKD. In DNA form, the CDR3 reads TGTGCCTGTGACACCTTAAATCCCCCCATACTGGGGGATAAGGGACCAGACCGTATGACCGCTAAACTCATCTTT. Its protein is CACDTLNPPILGDKGPDRMTAKLIF.

This clone was recorded at least ten times. TCRdb lists the protein of a much larger clone for this DNA, which differs at residue 3, so this is likely a read error; the protein given here is translated from the DNA itself. The chain recombines TRDV2 with TRDJ1, with D hard to call. Germline assignment: CDR1 GEAIGNYY and CDR2 EKD. The CDR3 is made up of 15 amino acids. The CDR3 protein is CARDTLGTANDKLIF. In DNA, the CDR3 is TGTGCCCGTGACACCCTCGGGACGGCCAACGATAAACTCATCTTT.

This clone is labeled as large. Other DNA variants within this sample encode the same CDR3. This chain links TRDV2 with TRDJ1; no definite D call. Germline loops: CDR1 GEAIGNYY, CDR2 EKD. The CDR3 has 16 residues. The V and J ends lost 0 bases and 0 bases respectively, with 13 bases between them. CDR3 amino acids: CACDTVEELYTDKLIF. CDR3 sequence (DNA): TGTGCCTGTGACACCGTGGAGGAGTTATACACCGATAAACTCATCTTT.

This clone was picked up many times. The chain combines TRDV1 with TRDJ1, with D unresolved. This CDR3 spans 20 amino acids. Germline V gene data show CDR1 as TSWWSYY and CDR2 as QGS. The ends were cut back, 2 bases at V and 0 bases at J, with 25 bases in the middle. The CDR3 DNA is TGTGCTCTTGGGGAATGGTGGTCCACCACAGAGGGTCCACACACCGATAAACTCATCTTT. It encodes CALGEWWSTTEGPHTDKLIF.

This clone has at least ten counts. A far larger clone is only one base removed, so a read error is likely. Other DNA sequences in the sample encode the same CDR3. This sequence joins TRDV2 and TRDJ1, with D possibly TRDD2 on 5 matching bases. The CDR3 runs to 15 residues. CDR1 is GEAIGNYY, CDR2 EKD, per germline. CDR3 DNA sequence: TGTGCCTGTGACACCATTGGCCTTCACACTGATAAACTCATCTTT. It translates to CACDTIGLHTDKLIF.

This clone is judged hyperexpanded. Other nucleotide sequences from this sample produce the same CDR3. CDR3 residues: CACDTAGWGPTYTDKLIF. DNA for the CDR3: TGTGCCTGTGACACCGCTGGGTGGGGACCAACTTACACCGATAAACTCATCTTT. V gene TRDV2 combines with J gene TRDJ1; tentatively, D is TRDD3 (5 bases). The germline gives CDR1 GEAIGNYY, CDR2 EKD. V lost 0 bases to trimming and J lost 0 bases, with 19 bases between them. This CDR3 comprises 18 residues.

By sample share, this clone is medium-sized. Other DNA sequences in the sample encode the same CDR3. The chain combines TRDV2 with TRDJ3; 11 positions agree with TRDD3. V lost 1 base to trimming and J lost 3 bases; unmatched junction nucleotides: 4. There are 18 residues in the CDR3. Germline V gene data show CDR1 as GEAIGNYY and CDR2 as EKD. Written as DNA, the CDR3 is TGTGCCTGTGACACGCTGGGGGATACTGGCTGGGACACCCGACAGATGTTTTTC. As protein: CACDTLGDTGWDTRQMFF.

Comments on this clone: This probably arose from a read error, given a far larger clone one base away. The chain has TRDV2 and TRDJ1, with 11 positions matching TRDD3. Germline-derived CDR1 and CDR2 are GEAIGNYY and EKD. The CDR3 consists of 25 residues. With V trimmed by 0 bases and J by 6 bases, 35 bases remained unmatched. This CDR3 is CACDTLNPPILGDKGPDRMTNKLIF. DNA for the CDR3: TGTGCCTGTGACACCTTAAATCCTCCCATACTGGGGGATAAGGGACCAGACCGTATGACCAATAAACTCATCTTT.

As to this clone: The protein held in TCRdb is that of a much larger clone and does not match this DNA's translation at residue 6, likely because of a read error; the protein shown is translated from the DNA. V is TRDV2 and J is TRDJ1, with D uncertain. CDR1 is GEAIGNYY, CDR2 EKD, per germline. The V gene lost 0 bases and the J gene lost 3 bases, with 22 bases spanning the gap. This CDR3 has 18 residues. CDR3 sequence (DNA): TGTGCCTGTGACACCATAGCCCCAGCAAACCCAGGGGCCGATAAACTCATCTTT. Its translation: CACDTIAPANPGADKLIF.

As for this clone: The protein recorded in TCRdb matches a much larger clone and deviates from this DNA's translation at residue 12, suggesting a read error; the protein here is obtained by translating the DNA. CDR3 protein: CACDTVGGEKAALTAQLFF. The DNA for the CDR3 is TGTGCCTGTGACACCGTGGGGGGGGAGAAAGCGGCTTTGACAGCACAACTCTTCTTT. The chain uses TRDV2 and TRDJ2, with D maybe TRDD3 (6 bases). Per the germline V gene, CDR1 is GEAIGNYY and CDR2 is EKD. The V gene lost 0 bases and the J gene lost 0 bases, with 19 bases spanning the gap. The CDR3 is 19 residues long.

In this sample, this clone is medium-sized. The likely explanation is a read error, given a far larger clone one base away. The sample carries other DNA sequences with the same CDR3. The J gene is TRDJ1, the V gene TRDV2, with D perhaps TRDD3 (6 bases). Germline V lookup: CDR1 GEAIGNYY, CDR2 EKD. The CDR3 sequence is 17 residues long. The CDR3, as DNA: TGTGCCTGTGACAAAGTGGGGGCTCCAGTTGTGACCGATAAGCTCATCTTT. Protein sequence: CACDKVGAPVVTDKLIF.

This clone came up a few times. The V call is TRDV2, the J call TRDJ3; maybe TRDD3 (5 bases). This CDR3 is built from 15 residues. The germline V gene has CDR1 GEAIGNYY and CDR2 EKD. With 1 base removed from V and 5 bases from J, the gap between germline ends came to 8 bases. CDR3 in amino acids: CACDTVLGDTRQMFF. The CDR3 DNA sequence: TGTGCCTGTGACACGGTACTGGGGGACACCCGACAGATGTTTTTC.

This clone was seen a few times. The amino acid sequence in TCRdb belongs to a much larger clone and departs from this DNA's translation at residue 16, likely a sequencing read error; the sequence shown is translated from the DNA. The chain joins TRDV2 to TRDJ1; 10 bases match TRDD3. The length of the CDR3 is 18 residues. CDR1 and CDR2 (germline): GEAIGNYY, EKD. Here the CDR3 DNA reads TGTGCCTGTGACAGGATTTCAACTGGGGGATTTCGCACCGATAAACCCATCTTT. Amino acid sequence: CACDRISTGGFRTDKPIF.

For this clone: A read error is likely here: a far larger clone is one base away. Distinct nucleotide sequences in the sample also encode this CDR3. The chain has TRDV2 and TRDJ1, with 10 bases fitting TRDD3. In germline, CDR1 is GEAIGNYY, CDR2 EKD. The CDR3 is made up of 24 amino acids. This CDR3 is CACDSLLGDRGGIQGERYTDKLIF. The CDR3, as DNA: TGCGCCTGTGACAGCCTCCTGGGGGATAGGGGGGGGATACAGGGCGAAAGGTACACCGATAAACTCATCTTT.

Of note for this clone: TCRdb's protein for this DNA is that of a much larger clone and differs from the translation at residue 8, likely a read error; the protein shown is the DNA translation. The chain carries TRDV2 and TRDJ1; no clear D. CDR1 GEAIGNYY and CDR2 EKD come from the germline V gene. The V and J ends lost 3 bases and 5 bases respectively, with 15 bases between them. The CDR3 consists of 14 residues. CDR3 loop: CACDPVTFRDKLIF. CDR3 DNA: TGTGCCTGTGACCCCGTAACTTTCCGGGATAAACTCATCTTT.